The present TCR beta chain was sequenced within a study of blood T cell repertoires in COVID-19. Original methodology: Estimated nucleated cell counts came from reference gene primer amplification. The assay was immunoSEQ multiplex PCR, and TCRdb's table has in-frame clones only and misses some. Clone size and V and J calls were adopted from that table, with D and trimming inferred from the DNA. Of about 240,000 clones in the sample, around 80% were seen once. V lost 1 base to trimming and J lost 10 bases, with 10 bases between them. The CDR3 has 12 amino acids. Sequencing was done on a sample of peripheral blood. The chain uses TRBV12-3 or TRBV12-4 and TRBJ1-1; D unresolved. The clonotype comes from a human donor in a cohort sampled during active COVID-19. This CDR3 is CASSLGGVGAFF. Here the CDR3 DNA reads TGTGCCAGCAGTTTAGGCGGAGTCGGAGCTTTCTTT.